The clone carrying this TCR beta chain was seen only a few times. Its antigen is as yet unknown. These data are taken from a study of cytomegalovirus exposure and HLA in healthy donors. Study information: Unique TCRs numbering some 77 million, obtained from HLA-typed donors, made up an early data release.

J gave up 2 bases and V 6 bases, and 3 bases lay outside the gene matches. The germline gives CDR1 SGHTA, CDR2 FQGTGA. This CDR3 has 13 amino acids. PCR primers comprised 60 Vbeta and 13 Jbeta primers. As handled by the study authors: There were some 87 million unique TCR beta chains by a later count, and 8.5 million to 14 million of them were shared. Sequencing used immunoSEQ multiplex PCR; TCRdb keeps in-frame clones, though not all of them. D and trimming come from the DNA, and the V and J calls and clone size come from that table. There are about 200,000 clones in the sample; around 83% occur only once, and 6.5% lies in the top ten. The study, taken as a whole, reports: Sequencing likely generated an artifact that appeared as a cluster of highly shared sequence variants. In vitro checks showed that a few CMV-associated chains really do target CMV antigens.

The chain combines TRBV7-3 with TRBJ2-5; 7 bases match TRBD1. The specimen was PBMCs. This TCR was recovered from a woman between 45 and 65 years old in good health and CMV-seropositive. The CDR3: CASSRGLQETQYF. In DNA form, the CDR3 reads TGTGCCAGCAGTAGGGGGCTGCAAGAGACCCAGTACTTC.